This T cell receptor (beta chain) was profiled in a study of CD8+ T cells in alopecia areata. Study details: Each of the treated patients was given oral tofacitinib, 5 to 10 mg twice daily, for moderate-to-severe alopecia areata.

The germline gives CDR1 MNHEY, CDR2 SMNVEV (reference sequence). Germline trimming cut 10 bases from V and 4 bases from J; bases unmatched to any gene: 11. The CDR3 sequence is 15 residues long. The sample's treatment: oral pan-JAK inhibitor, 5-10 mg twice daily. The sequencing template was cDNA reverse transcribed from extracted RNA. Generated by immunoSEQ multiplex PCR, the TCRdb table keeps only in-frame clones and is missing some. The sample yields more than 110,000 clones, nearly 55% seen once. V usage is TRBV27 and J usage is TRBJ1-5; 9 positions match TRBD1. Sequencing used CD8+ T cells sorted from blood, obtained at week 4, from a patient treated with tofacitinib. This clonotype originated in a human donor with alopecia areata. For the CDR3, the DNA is TGTGCCACGGCGTGGGACAGGGTGGAGAATCAGCCCCAGCATTTT. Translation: CATAWDRVENQPQHF.